This TCR beta chain was captured in a study of cytomegalovirus exposure and HLA in healthy donors. The overall study: The Caucasian-associated ancestry cluster held 80% to 90% of approximately 400 genotyped donors. General study points: When presence/absence was analysed, sequencing depth was taken to be roughly uniform across donors. Association with HLA alleles at 0.05 false discovery rate was found for roughly 17,000 TCR beta sequences in a later analysis.

Points on this clone: Its specificity is not known.

Germline V CDR1 and CDR2: SGHNT, YYREEE (reference sequence). The CDR3 contains 17 residues. V lost 6 bases, J lost 5 bases, and 24 bases lay in between. 60 Vbeta and 13 Jbeta primers were used in PCR. Produced via immunoSEQ multiplex PCR; TCRdb's table is partial and in-frame only. This table holds fewer than 60,000 clones. Sequenced input: PBMCs. The chain joins TRBV5-4 to TRBJ2-1; weak D call: TRBD2 (6 bases). The clonotype comes from a woman aged 25 to 39 in good health and CMV-seropositive. Here the CDR3 DNA reads TGTGCCAGCATCAACTTGGGCTGGCTAGCGTACGACAATGAGCAGTTCTTC. Translating gives CASINLGWLAYDNEQFF.